This TCR beta chain appears in the sequencing data of a study of shared clonotypes between healthy human individuals (dated by TCRdb to the early 2020s). About the investigation overall: A few men and a couple of women, aged 18 to 49 years, made up the cohort. For each donor, three plates each were used for CD4 naive and CD4 memory, two plates were used for CD8 naive, and one plate was used for CD8 memory. To estimate repertoire size and how much clonotypes are shared between individuals, the study performed deep sequencing of blood TCR repertoires from five healthy adults. To increase sequencing depth and limit assay-specific biases, different laboratories used diverse techniques to prepare libraries and sequence TCR repertoires. Leukapheresis yielded between about 0.85 and 9 billion PBMCs per donor.

This clone came up once. This receptor's antigen is unknown. No per-base quality is available; no much larger clone lies one base away. Healthy HIV-negative adults with no recently reported acute infections or vaccinations were included as donors. Every donor was a Caucasian adult residing in Nashville, Tennessee, USA. CD4+ T cells were enriched by magnetic negative selection; naive cells were then positively selected on CD45RA, and the negative fraction formed the memory subset. After blood collection by leukapheresis, PBMCs were isolated using Ficoll-Histopaque density gradient centrifugation and then cryopreserved in the vapor phase of liquid nitrogen. Analytical flow cytometry was used to check the purity and quantity of each magnetically sorted T cell population. Genomic DNA was isolated from each sorted fraction and quantified by UV absorbance on a Nanodrop 2000c. Using the deep immunoSEQ assay, multiplex PCR amplified TCR CDR3 regions from genomic DNA. Genomic DNA extracted from each cell subset was distributed evenly over all wells of several immunoSEQ 96-well plates, and each plate served as one replicate. For sorted subsets, about 200 ng genomic DNA, equal to some 28,000 T cell genomes, was loaded into each replicate PCR. The purified libraries were quantified using a Qubit 3.0 fluorometer, sized with a Bioanalyzer 2100, and then quantified again using the KAPA Library Quantification kit. Every immunoSEQ 96-well plate was sequenced on a separate single-read 150-cycle Illumina NextSeq 550 flow cell. Per the authors' processing: Because the immunoSEQ output included only junctional sequences and no quality scores, the filtering could not be the same as the filtering used for full-length reads. To assign V/J genes and CDR3, sequences were annotated against IMGT germline references using PyIR, a Python wrapper for IgBLAST v1.9. Reads were filtered out if the reads had weak V/J assignments (E-value above 1e-6), no CDR3, stop codons, out-of-frame junctions, or ambiguous translated residues. V3J clonotypes were defined as sequences sharing an identical inferred V gene, J gene, and CDR3 amino acid sequence. Percentage overlap between repertoires was calculated by dividing the number of shared unique clonotypes by the size of the smaller repertoire. Repertoire richness was assessed with RTK rarefaction, the Chao1 estimator, and Recon v2.1 estimates of unobserved clonotypes. Generation probabilities for all TCRbeta clonotypes obtained by the gDNA method from a handful of donors were computed using OLGA. TCRdb provides this immuneACCESS table in a form limited to in-frame rearrangements. Some clones are lacking; in checked studies, under half of them reflect an unresolved V gene, and why the rest are absent is not known. V and J calls and clone size come straight from that table; D and trimming were deduced from the DNA. The sample yields about 1.5 million clones; 98% were counted once. Of the sample, about 0.45% falls within the top ten clones.

Findings and caveats that apply to the study as a whole: Across four donors, approximately 5% of naive CD4, approximately 3.5% of naive CD8, about 2% of memory CD4, and approximately 0.42% of memory CD8 clonotypes were shared. Rarefaction of sorted-subset datasets indicated incomplete sequencing despite the large sequencing depth. Sampling was restricted to blood, and TCR repertoires in tissues likely differ from the TCR repertoires found in blood. Compared with non-shared clonotypes, the clonotypes found in all four sorted-subset donors had higher generation probabilities. Based on pairwise subsampling, the degree of clonotype sharing among donors was expected to be affected by sequencing depth. Naive subsets generally had larger estimated clonotype richness than memory subsets. The genetic and exposure-history diversity represented was limited by the small number of donors.

The germline V gene supplies CDR1 SGHRS and CDR2 YFSETQ. V ends up 4 bases short and J 3 bases short, with an unmatched junction base count of 4. From the cysteine up to the phenylalanine, the CDR3 has a length of 14 residues. Of the read, only the CDR3 DNA is kept; its 42 bases are in frame from base 1. This TCR came from a man younger than 40 in good health. Sequencing was done on a sample of naive CD4+ T cells sorted from blood. The sample's cell subset or site label, in plain terms: CD45RA+ positively selected. The chain uses TRBV5-1 and TRBJ2-7, with 10 central nucleotides matching TRBD1. The CDR3 protein: CASSVTGGRYEQYF. The DNA is TGCGCCAGCAGCGTGACAGGGGGCCGCTACGAGCAGTACTTC.